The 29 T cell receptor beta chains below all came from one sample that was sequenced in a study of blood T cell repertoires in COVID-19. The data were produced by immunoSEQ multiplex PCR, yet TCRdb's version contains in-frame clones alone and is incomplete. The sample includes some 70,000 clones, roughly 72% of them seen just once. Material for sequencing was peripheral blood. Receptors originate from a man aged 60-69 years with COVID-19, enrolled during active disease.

This CDR3 is CASSPRVLSGNTIYF. DNA of the CDR3: TGTGCCAGCAGCCCCCGGGTCCTCTCTGGAAACACCATATATTTT. V and J are TRBV3-1 (or the pseudogene TRBV3-2) and TRBJ1-3, with D unclear. The CDR3 contains 15 residues. Germline CDR1 LGHDT, CDR2 YNNKEL (reference sequence). V was shortened by 4 bases and J by 0 bases, with 10 bases between the two germline ends.

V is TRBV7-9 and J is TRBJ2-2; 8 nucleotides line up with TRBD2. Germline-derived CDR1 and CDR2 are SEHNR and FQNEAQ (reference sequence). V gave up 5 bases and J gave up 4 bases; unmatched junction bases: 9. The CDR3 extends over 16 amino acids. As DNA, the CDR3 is TGTGCCAGCAGCCAACCGACTAGCGCTGCCACCGGGGAGCTGTTTTTT. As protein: CASSQPTSAATGELFF.

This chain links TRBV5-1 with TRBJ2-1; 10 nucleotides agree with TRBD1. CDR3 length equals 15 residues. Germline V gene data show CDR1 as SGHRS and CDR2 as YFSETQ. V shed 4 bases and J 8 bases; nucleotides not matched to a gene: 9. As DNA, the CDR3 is TGCGCCAGCAGCGTACCGGGACAGGGGTTTGATGAGCAGTTCTTC. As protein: CASSVPGQGFDEQFF.

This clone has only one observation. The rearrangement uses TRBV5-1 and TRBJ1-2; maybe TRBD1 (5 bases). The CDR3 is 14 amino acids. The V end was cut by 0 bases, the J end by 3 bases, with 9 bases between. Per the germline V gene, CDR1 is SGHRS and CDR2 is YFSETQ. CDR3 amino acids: CASSLGPGDYGYTF. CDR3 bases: TGCGCCAGCAGCTTGGGCCCGGGGGACTATGGCTACACCTTC. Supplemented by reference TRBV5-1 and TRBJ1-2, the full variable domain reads KAGVTQTPRYLIKTRGQQVTLSCSPISGHRSVSWYQQTPGQGLQFLFEYFSETQRNKGNFPGRFSGRQFSNSRSEMNVSTLELGDSALYLCASSLGPGDYGYTFGSGTRLTVV.

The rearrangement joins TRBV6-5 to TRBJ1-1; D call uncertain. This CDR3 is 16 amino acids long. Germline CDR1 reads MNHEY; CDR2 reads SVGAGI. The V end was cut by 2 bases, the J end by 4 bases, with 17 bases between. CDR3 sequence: CASSYDYPGSLTEAFF. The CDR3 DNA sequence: TGTGCCAGCAGTTACGACTACCCCGGGTCCCTCACTGAAGCTTTCTTT.

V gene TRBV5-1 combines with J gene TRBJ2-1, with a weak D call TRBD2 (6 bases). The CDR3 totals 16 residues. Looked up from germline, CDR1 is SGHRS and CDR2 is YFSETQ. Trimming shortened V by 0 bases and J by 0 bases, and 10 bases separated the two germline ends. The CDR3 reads CASSLEFGGSYNEQFF. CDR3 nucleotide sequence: TGCGCCAGCAGCTTGGAGTTCGGGGGCTCCTACAATGAGCAGTTCTTC. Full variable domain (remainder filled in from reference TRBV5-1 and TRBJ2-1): KAGVTQTPRYLIKTRGQQVTLSCSPISGHRSVSWYQQTPGQGLQFLFEYFSETQRNKGNFPGRFSGRQFSNSRSEMNVSTLELGDSALYLCASSLEFGGSYNEQFFGPGTRLTVL.

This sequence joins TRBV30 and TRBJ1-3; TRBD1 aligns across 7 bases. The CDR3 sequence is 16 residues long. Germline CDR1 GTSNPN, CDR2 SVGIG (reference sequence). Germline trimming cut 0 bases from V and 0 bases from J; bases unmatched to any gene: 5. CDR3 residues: CAWSVGTVISGNTIYF. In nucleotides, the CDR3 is TGTGCCTGGAGTGTTGGGACAGTTATCTCTGGAAACACCATATATTTT.

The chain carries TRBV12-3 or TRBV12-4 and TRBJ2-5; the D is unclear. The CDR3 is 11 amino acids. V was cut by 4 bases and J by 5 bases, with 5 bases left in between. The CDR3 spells CASSSRETQYF. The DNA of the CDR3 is TGTGCCAGCAGTTCTCGGGAGACCCAGTACTTC.

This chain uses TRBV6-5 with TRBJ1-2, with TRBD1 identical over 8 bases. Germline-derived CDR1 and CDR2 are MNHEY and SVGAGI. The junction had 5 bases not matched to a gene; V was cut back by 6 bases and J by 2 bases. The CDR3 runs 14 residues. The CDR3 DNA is TGTGCCAGCAGCCCCGGACAGGGCAACTATGGCTACACCTTC. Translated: CASSPGQGNYGYTF.

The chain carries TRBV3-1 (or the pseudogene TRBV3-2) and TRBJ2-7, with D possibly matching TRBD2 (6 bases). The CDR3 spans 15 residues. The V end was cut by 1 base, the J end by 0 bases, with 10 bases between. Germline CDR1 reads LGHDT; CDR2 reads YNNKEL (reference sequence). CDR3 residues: CASSQGPGASYEQYF. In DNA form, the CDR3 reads TGTGCCAGCAGCCAAGGACCGGGAGCCTCCTACGAGCAGTACTTC.

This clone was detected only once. The chain's CDR3 is CASSQGGGHNSPLHF. CDR3 DNA sequence: TGTGCCAGCAGCCAAGGAGGGGGCCATAATTCACCCCTCCACTTT. V usage is TRBV3-1 (or the pseudogene TRBV3-2) and J usage is TRBJ1-6; TRBD1 aligns across 7 bases. This CDR3 region has 15 residues. In germline, CDR1 is LGHDT, CDR2 YNNKEL (reference sequence). The V gene end was trimmed by 1 base and the J gene end by 5 bases; junction bases not matched to a gene: 2.

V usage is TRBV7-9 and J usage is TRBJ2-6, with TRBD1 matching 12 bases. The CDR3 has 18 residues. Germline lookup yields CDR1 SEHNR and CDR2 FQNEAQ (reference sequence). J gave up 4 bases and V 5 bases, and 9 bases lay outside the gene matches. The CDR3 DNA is TGTGCCAGCAGCCCCCCGGGACAGGGGGCGCTGGGGGCCAACGTCCTGACTTTC. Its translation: CASSPPGQGALGANVLTF.

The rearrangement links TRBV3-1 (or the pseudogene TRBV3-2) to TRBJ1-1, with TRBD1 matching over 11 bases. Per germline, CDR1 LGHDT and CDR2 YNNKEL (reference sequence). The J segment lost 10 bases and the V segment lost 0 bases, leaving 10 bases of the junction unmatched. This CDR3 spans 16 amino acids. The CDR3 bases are TGTGCCAGCAGCCAAGACTATCCGGGACAGGGGGTGCCAGCTTTCTTT. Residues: CASSQDYPGQGVPAFF.

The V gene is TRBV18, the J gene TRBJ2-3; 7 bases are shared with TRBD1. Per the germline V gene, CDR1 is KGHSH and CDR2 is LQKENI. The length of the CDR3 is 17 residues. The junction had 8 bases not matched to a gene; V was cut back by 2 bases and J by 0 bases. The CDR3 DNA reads TGTGCCAGCTCACCAAATAAAGGGGGCTTGAGCACAGATACGCAGTATTTT. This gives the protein CASSPNKGGLSTDTQYF.

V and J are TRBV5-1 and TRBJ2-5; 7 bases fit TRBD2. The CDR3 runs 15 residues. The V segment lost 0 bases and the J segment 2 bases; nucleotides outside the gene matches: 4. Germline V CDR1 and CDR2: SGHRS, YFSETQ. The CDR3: CASSLEAGVQETQYF. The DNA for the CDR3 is TGCGCCAGCAGCTTGGAGGCGGGGGTTCAAGAGACCCAGTACTTC. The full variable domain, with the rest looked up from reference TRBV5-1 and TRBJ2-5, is KAGVTQTPRYLIKTRGQQVTLSCSPISGHRSVSWYQQTPGQGLQFLFEYFSETQRNKGNFPGRFSGRQFSNSRSEMNVSTLELGDSALYLCASSLEAGVQETQYFGPGTRLLVL.

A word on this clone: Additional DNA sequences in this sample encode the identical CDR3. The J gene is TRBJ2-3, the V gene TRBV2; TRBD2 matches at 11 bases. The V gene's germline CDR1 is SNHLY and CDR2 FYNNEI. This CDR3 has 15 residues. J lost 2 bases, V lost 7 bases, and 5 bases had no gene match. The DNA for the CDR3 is TGTGCCAGCACCCCACTAGCGGGGGTCACAGATACGCAGTATTTT. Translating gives CASTPLAGVTDTQYF.

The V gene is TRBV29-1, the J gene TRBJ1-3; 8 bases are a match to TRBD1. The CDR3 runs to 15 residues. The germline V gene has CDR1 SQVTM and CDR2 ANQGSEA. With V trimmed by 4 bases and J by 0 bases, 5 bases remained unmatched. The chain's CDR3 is CSVAGTGPSGNTIYF. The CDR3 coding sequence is TGCAGCGTTGCCGGGACAGGTCCCTCTGGAAACACCATATATTTT. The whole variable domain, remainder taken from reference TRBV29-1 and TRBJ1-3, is SAVISQKPSRDICQRGTSLTIQCQVDSQVTMMFWYRQQPGQSLTLIATANQGSEATYESGFVIDKFPISRPNLTFSTLTVSNMSPEDSSIYLCSVAGTGPSGNTIYFGEGSWLTVV.

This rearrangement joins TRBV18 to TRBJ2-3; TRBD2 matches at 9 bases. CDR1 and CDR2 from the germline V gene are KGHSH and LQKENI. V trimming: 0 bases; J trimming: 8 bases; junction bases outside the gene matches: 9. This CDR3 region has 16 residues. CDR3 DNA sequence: TGTGCCAGCTCACCACCGGGGACTAGCCAGACGGGTACGCAGTATTTT. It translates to CASSPPGTSQTGTQYF. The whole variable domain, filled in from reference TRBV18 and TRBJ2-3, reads NAGVMQNPRHLVRRRGQEARLRCSPMKGHSHVYWYRQLPEEGLKFMVYLQKENIIDESGMPKERFSAEFPKEGPSILRIQQVVRGDSAAYFCASSPPGTSQTGTQYFGPGTRLTVL.

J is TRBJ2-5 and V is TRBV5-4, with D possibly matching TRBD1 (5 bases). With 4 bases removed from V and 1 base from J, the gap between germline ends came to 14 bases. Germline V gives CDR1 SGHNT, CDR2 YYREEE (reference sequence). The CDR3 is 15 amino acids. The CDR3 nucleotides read TGTGCCAGCAGCCGAACCCAGGACACCCAAGAGACCCAGTACTTC. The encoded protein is CASSRTQDTQETQYF. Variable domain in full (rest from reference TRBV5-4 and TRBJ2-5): ETGVTQSPTHLIKTRGQQVTLRCSSQSGHNTVSWYQQALGQGPQFIFQYYREEENGRGNFPPRFSGLQFPNYSSELNVNALELDDSALYLCASSRTQDTQETQYFGPGTRLLVL.

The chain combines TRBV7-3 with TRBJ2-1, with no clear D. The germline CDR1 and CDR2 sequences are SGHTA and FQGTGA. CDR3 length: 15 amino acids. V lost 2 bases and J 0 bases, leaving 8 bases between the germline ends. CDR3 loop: CASSLFKSSYNEQFF. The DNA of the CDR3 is TGTGCCAGCAGCTTATTCAAGAGCTCCTACAATGAGCAGTTCTTC.

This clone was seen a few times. CDR3 DNA sequence: TGTGCCAGCAGCGACGGACTAGCGGGATTTTACGAGCAGTACTTC. Its translation is CASSDGLAGFYEQYF. The genes are TRBV6-2 or TRBV6-3 and TRBJ2-7; the match to TRBD2 covers 12 bases. V trimming: 6 bases; J trimming: 4 bases; junction bases outside the gene matches: 7. CDR1 MNHEY and CDR2 SVGEGT come from the germline V gene. The CDR3 loop spans 15 amino acids.

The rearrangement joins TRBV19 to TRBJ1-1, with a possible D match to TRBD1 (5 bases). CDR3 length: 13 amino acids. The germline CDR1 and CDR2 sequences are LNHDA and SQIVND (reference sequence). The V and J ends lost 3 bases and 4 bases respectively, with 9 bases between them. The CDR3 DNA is TGTGCCAGTAGTATTGGGCAGGGCACTGAAGCTTTCTTT. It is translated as CASSIGQGTEAFF.

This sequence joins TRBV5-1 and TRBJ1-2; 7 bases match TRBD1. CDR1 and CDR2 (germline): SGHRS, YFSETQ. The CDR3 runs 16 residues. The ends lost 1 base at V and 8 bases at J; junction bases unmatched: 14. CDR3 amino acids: CASSLSEGQNYHGYTF. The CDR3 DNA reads TGCGCCAGCAGCTTGTCTGAGGGACAGAACTATCACGGCTACACCTTC. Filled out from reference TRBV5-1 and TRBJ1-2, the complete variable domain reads KAGVTQTPRYLIKTRGQQVTLSCSPISGHRSVSWYQQTPGQGLQFLFEYFSETQRNKGNFPGRFSGRQFSNSRSEMNVSTLELGDSALYLCASSLSEGQNYHGYTFGSGTRLTVV.

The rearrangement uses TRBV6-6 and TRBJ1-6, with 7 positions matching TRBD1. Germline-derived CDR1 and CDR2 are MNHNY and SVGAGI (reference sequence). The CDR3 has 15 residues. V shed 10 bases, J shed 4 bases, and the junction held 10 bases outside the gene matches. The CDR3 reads CATAMTGSYNSPLHF. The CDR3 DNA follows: TGTGCCACCGCGATGACAGGGAGTTATAATTCACCCCTCCACTTT.

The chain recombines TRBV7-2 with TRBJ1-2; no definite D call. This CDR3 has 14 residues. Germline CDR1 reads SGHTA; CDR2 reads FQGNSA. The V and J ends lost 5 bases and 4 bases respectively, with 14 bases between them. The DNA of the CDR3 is TGTGCCAGCAGCCCCAGCGATTCCCCCTATGGCTACACCTTC. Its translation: CASSPSDSPYGYTF.

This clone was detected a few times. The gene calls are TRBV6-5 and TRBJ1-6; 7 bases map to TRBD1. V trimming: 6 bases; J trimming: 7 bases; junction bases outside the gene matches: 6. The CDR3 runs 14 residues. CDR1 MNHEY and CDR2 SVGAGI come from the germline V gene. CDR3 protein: CASSPGQTNSPLHF. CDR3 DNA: TGTGCCAGCAGCCCGGGACAGACGAATTCACCCCTCCACTTT.

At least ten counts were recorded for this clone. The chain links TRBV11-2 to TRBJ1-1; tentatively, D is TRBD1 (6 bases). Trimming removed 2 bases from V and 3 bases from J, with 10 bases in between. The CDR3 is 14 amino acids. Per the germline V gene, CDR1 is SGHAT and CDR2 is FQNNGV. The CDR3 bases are TGTGCCAGCAGCTTAAACAGGGAACACACTGAAGCTTTCTTT. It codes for CASSLNREHTEAFF.

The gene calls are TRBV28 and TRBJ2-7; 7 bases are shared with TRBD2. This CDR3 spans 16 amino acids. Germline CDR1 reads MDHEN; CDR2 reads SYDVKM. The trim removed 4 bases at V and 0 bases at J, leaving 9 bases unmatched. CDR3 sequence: CASSSPSGLSSYEQYF. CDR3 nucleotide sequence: TGTGCCAGCAGTTCTCCTAGCGGACTTAGCTCCTACGAGCAGTACTTC.

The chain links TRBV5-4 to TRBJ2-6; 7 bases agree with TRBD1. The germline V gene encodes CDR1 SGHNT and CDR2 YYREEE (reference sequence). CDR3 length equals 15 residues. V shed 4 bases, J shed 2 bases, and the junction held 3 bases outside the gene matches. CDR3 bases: TGTGCCAGCAGCAACAGGGGCGCTGGGGCCAACGTCCTGACTTTC. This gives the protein CASSNRGAGANVLTF. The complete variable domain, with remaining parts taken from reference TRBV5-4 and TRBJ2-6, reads ETGVTQSPTHLIKTRGQQVTLRCSSQSGHNTVSWYQQALGQGPQFIFQYYREEENGRGNFPPRFSGLQFPNYSSELNVNALELDDSALYLCASSNRGAGANVLTFGAGSRLTVL.